These 11 T cell receptor beta chains were all obtained from the same sample, sequenced in a study of OX40 agonist ivuxolimab in advanced cancers. Using immunoSEQ multiplex PCR, the repertoire was profiled, and TCRdb retains in-frame clones only, with some absent. Of roughly 110,000 clones in the sample, approximately 90% were seen once. Sample: CD4+ or CD8+ T cells sorted from blood, taken in a trial of the OX40 agonist ivuxolimab. The receptors stem from an adult with an advanced solid tumor such as melanoma, head and neck, liver or kidney cancer.

V gene TRBV2 combines with J gene TRBJ2-2; D remains unclear. This CDR3 is 16 amino acids long. Deletions cut 5 bases from V and 1 base from J, with 14 bases between. Germline CDR1 and CDR2: SNHLY and FYNNEI. The CDR3 DNA is TGTGCCAGCAGTATCCTACAGAGACTGAACACCGGGGAGCTGTTTTTT. Its protein is CASSILQRLNTGELFF.

The chain has TRBV6-1 and TRBJ1-2, with TRBD1 identical over 7 bases. The CDR3 spans 12 residues. V was pared by 8 bases and J by 7 bases, with 7 bases of the junction left unmatched. In germline, CDR1 is MNHNS, CDR2 SASEGT. The CDR3 DNA follows: TGTGCCAGCGGGGAGGGGGCTGCTGGCTACACCTTC. It codes for CASGEGAAGYTF.

The V call is TRBV30, the J call TRBJ2-3; tentatively, D is TRBD1 (5 bases). The CDR3 is made up of 13 amino acids. The V gene lost 3 bases and the J gene lost 1 base, with 8 bases spanning the gap. Germline assignment: CDR1 GTSNPN and CDR2 SVGIG (reference sequence). The CDR3 reads CAWRPTGTDTQYF. The CDR3 nucleotides read TGTGCCTGGAGGCCGACAGGCACAGATACGCAGTATTTT. Complete variable domain (other parts from reference TRBV30 and TRBJ2-3): SQTIHQWPATLVQPVGSPLSLECTVEGTSNPNLYWYRQAAGRGLQLLFYSVGIGQISSEVPQNLSASRPQDRQFILSSKKLLLSDSGFYLCAWRPTGTDTQYFGPGTRLTVL.

This chain connects TRBV4-3 to TRBJ2-5; D call uncertain. This CDR3 has 13 amino acids. V was pared by 0 bases and J by 1 base, with 3 bases between. CDR1 is LGHNA and CDR2 is YSLEER in the germline V gene. The CDR3 is CASSQDTQETQYF. The CDR3 DNA follows: TGCGCCAGCAGCCAAGACACCCAAGAGACCCAGTACTTC.

This clone has only one observation. The DNA for the CDR3 is TGTGCCTGGAGTGTATCCGGGAATAATTCACCCCTCCACTTT. As protein: CAWSVSGNNSPLHF. The chain recombines TRBV30 with TRBJ1-6, with D hard to call. The V end was cut by 0 bases, the J end by 5 bases, with 8 bases between. This CDR3 is 14 amino acids long. Germline CDR1 reads GTSNPN; CDR2 reads SVGIG (reference sequence).

The V and J genes are TRBV12-5 and TRBJ1-1; 10 bases agree with TRBD1. This CDR3 contains 16 residues. Germline CDR1 reads LGHNT; CDR2 reads FRNRAP. V dropped 7 bases and J dropped 2; count of bases not matched to a gene: 10. The CDR3 protein is CASAPGDRGGNTEAFF. The CDR3 DNA reads TGTGCTAGTGCCCCTGGGGACAGGGGCGGTAACACTGAAGCTTTCTTT.

This sequence joins TRBV4-1 and TRBJ2-2, with D perhaps given as TRBD1 or TRBD2 (6 bases each). The V gene lost 0 bases and the J gene lost 4 bases, with 12 bases spanning the gap. CDR1 and CDR2 (germline): MGHRA, YSYEKL. This CDR3 is built from 16 residues. This CDR3 is CASSQEPQGGTGELFF. The CDR3 region has the DNA TGCGCCAGCAGCCAAGAACCACAGGGAGGCACCGGGGAGCTGTTTTTT.

This clone showed up just once. The chain carries TRBV6-5 and TRBJ1-6; 7 bases map to TRBD1. This CDR3 spans 16 amino acids. Germline CDR1 is MNHEY and CDR2 is SVGAGI. Trimming at V came to 0 bases and at J to 7 bases, leaving 6 bases not matched to a gene. CDR3 nucleotides: TGTGCCAGCAGTTACTCGGGACAGCGTGGCAATTCACCCCTCCACTTT. Amino acids: CASSYSGQRGNSPLHF.

The V and J genes are TRBV28 and TRBJ1-6; maybe TRBD1 (6 bases). Germline loops: CDR1 MDHEN, CDR2 SYDVKM. The CDR3 sequence is 16 residues long. Trimming took off 6 bases at V and 0 bases at J, with 12 bases between the two ends. In DNA, the CDR3 is TGTGCCAGCAGATCTACAGGGAGCTCCTATAATTCACCCCTCCACTTT. Amino acid sequence: CASRSTGSSYNSPLHF.

The chain employs TRBV5-4 and TRBJ1-2; perhaps TRBD1 as D (5 bases). This CDR3 is built from 15 residues. Germline V gives CDR1 SGHNT, CDR2 YYREEE (reference sequence). Trimming shortened V by 6 bases and J by 7 bases, and 22 bases separated the two germline ends. In DNA form, the CDR3 reads TGTGCCAGCACAACAACGGGGGTTATCCTTATTGGCTACACCTTC. Amino acids: CASTTTGVILIGYTF.

This clone was seen more than once but under ten times. The V and J genes are TRBV28 and TRBJ1-2; 9 bases line up with TRBD1. The CDR3 length is 13 residues. The V and J ends lost 5 bases and 8 bases, in that order; junction bases with no gene match: 6. Germline V gene sequence: CDR1 MDHEN, CDR2 SYDVKM. Written as DNA, the CDR3 is TGTGCCAGCAGTATGGGACAGGGTACCGGCTACACCTTC. Its protein product is CASSMGQGTGYTF.